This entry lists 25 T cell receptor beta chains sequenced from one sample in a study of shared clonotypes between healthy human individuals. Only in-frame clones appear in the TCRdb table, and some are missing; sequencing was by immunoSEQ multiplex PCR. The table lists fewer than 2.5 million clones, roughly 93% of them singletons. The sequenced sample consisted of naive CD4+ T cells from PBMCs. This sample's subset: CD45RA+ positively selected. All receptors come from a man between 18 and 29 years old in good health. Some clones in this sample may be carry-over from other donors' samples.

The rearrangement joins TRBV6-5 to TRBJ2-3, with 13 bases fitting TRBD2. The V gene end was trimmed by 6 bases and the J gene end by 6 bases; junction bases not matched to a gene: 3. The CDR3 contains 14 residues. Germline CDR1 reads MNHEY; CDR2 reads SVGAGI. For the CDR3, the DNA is TGTGCCAGCAGGAAGGGACTAGCGGGGGATACGCAGTATTTT. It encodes CASRKGLAGDTQYF.

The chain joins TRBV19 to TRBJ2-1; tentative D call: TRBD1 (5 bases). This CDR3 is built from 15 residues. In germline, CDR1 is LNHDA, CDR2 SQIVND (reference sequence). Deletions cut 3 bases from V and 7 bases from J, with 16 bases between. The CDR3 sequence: CASSILGAGKNEQFF. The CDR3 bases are TGTGCCAGTAGTATTCTGGGTGCAGGGAAAAATGAGCAGTTCTTC.

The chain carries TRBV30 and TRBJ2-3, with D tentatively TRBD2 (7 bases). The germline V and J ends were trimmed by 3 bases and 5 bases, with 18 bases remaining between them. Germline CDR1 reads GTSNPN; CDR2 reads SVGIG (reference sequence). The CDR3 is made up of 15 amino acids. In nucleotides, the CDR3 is TGTGCCTGGAGCGTTGGGGGGCGGGAGAAAGATACGCAGTATTTT. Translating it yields CAWSVGGREKDTQYF.

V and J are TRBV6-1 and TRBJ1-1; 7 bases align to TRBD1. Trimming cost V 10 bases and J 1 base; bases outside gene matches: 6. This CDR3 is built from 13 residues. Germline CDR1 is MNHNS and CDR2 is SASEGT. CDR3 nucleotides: TGTGCCATTCAGGGACAGCCGAACACTGAAGCTTTCTTT. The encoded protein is CAIQGQPNTEAFF.

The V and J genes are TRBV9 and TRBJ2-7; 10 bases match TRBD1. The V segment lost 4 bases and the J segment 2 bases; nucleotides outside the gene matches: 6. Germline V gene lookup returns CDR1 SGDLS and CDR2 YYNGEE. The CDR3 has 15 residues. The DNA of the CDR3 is TGTGCCAGCAGCCCCCCCGGGACAGGGGCCTACGAGCAGTACTTC. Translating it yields CASSPPGTGAYEQYF.

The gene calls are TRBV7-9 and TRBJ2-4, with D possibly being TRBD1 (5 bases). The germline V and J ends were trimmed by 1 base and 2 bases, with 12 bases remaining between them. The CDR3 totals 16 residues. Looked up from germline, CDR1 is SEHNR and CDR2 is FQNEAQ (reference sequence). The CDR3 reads CASSLDWQGSKNIQYF. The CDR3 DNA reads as TGTGCCAGCAGCTTAGACTGGCAGGGCTCCAAAAACATTCAGTACTTC.

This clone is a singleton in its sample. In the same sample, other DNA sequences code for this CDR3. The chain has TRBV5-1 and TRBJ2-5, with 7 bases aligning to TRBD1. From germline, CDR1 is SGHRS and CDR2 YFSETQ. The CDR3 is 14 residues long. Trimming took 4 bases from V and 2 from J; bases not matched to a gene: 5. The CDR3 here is CASSGRTGQETQYF. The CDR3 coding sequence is TGCGCCAGCAGCGGAAGGACAGGACAAGAGACCCAGTACTTC. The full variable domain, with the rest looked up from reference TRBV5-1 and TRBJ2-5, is KAGVTQTPRYLIKTRGQQVTLSCSPISGHRSVSWYQQTPGQGLQFLFEYFSETQRNKGNFPGRFSGRQFSNSRSEMNVSTLELGDSALYLCASSGRTGQETQYFGPGTRLLVL.

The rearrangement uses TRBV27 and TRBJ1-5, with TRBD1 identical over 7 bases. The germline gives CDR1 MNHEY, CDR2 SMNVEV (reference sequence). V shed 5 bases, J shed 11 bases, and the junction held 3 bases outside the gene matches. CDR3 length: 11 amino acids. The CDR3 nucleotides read TGTGCCAGCAGTCGACAGGGAACCCAGCATTTT. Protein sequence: CASSRQGTQHF.

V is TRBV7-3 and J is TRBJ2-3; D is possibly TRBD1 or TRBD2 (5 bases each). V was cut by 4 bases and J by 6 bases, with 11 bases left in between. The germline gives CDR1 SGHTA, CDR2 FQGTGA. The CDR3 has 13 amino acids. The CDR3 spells CASSSYGADTQYF. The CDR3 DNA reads TGTGCCAGCAGCTCCTACGGGGCGGATACGCAGTATTTT.

In DNA, the CDR3 is TGCGCCAGCAGCTTGATGAATGGTTACGATGAGCAGTTCTTC. Translating gives CASSLMNGYDEQFF. This chain links TRBV5-1 with TRBJ2-1; D is unresolved. V lost 1 base and J 8 bases, leaving 13 bases between the germline ends. Germline loops: CDR1 SGHRS, CDR2 YFSETQ. The length of the CDR3 is 14 residues.

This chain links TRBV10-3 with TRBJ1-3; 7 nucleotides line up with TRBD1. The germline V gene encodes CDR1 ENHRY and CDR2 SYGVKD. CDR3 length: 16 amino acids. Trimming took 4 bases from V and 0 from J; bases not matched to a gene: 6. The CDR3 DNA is TGTGCCATCAGTGGATCGGGACAGATCTCTGGAAACACCATATATTTT. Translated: CAISGSGQISGNTIYF.

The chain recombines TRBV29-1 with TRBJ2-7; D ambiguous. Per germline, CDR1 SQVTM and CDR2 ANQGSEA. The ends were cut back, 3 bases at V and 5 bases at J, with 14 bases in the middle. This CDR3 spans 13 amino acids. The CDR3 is CSVDDGRGDEQYF. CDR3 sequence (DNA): TGCAGCGTTGACGATGGTCGTGGCGACGAGCAGTACTTC.

The CDR3: CASNKIGGAGTEAFF. The CDR3 region has the DNA TGTGCCAGCAACAAAATTGGGGGGGCTGGCACTGAAGCTTTCTTT. This sequence joins TRBV7-9 and TRBJ1-1; weak D call: TRBD1 (6 bases). CDR1 is SEHNR and CDR2 is FQNEAQ in the germline V gene (reference sequence). The CDR3 spans 15 residues. Trimming removed 7 bases from V and 4 bases from J, with 19 bases in between.

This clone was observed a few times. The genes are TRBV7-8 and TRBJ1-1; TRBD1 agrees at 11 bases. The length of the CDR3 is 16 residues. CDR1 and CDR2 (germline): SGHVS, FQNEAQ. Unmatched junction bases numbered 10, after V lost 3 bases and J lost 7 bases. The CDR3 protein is CASSFGTGGPSGEAFF. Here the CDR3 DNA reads TGTGCCAGCAGCTTCGGGACAGGGGGACCCTCGGGTGAAGCTTTCTTT.

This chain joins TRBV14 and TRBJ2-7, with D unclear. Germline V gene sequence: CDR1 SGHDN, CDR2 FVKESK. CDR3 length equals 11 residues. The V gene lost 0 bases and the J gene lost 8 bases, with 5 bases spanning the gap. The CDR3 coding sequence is TGTGCCAGCAGCCAAGAGGTTAAGCAGTACTTC. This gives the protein CASSQEVKQYF.

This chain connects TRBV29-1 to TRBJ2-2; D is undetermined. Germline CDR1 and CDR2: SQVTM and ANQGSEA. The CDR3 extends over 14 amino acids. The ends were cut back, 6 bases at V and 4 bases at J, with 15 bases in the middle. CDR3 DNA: TGCAGCGTCAGACGCGGTGATTCCACCGGGGAGCTGTTTTTT. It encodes CSVRRGDSTGELFF.

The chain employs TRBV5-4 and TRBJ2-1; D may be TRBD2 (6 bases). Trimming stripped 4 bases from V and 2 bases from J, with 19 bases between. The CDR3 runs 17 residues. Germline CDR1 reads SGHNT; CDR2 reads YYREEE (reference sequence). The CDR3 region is CASSPKGQEGPYNEQFF. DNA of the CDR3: TGTGCCAGCAGCCCGAAGGGCCAGGAGGGCCCCTACAATGAGCAGTTCTTC.

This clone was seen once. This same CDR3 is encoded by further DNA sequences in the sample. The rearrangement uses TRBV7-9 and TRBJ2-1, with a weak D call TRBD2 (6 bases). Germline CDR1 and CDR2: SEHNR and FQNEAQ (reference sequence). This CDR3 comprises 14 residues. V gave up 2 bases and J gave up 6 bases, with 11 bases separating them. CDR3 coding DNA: TGTGCCAGCAGCTTAACGGGAGCAGGCAATGAGCAGTTCTTC. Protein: CASSLTGAGNEQFF.

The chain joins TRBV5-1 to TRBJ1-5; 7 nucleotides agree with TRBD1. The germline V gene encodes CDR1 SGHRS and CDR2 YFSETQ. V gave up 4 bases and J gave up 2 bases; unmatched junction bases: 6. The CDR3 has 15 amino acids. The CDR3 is CASSATGVRNQPQHF. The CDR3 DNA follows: TGCGCCAGCAGCGCTACAGGGGTCCGCAATCAGCCCCAGCATTTT.

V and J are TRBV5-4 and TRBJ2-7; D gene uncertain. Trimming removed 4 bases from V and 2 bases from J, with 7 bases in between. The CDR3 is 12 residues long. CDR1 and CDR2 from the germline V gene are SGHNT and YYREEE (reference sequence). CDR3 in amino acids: CASSTSTYEQYF. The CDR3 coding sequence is TGTGCCAGCAGCACAAGCACCTACGAGCAGTACTTC.

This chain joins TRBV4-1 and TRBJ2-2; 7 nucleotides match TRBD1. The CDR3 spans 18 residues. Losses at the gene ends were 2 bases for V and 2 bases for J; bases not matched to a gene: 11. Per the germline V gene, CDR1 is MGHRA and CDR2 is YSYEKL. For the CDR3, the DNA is TGCGCCAGCAGCCAAAGAAACAGGGGAAGGACCAACACCGGGGAGCTGTTTTTT. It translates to CASSQRNRGRTNTGELFF.

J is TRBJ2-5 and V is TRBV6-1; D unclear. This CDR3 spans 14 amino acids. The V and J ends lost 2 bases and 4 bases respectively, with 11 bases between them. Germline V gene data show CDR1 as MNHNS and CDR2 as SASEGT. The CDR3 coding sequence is TGTGCCAGCAGTGAATTGAGCTACTCAGAGACCCAGTACTTC. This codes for CASSELSYSETQYF.

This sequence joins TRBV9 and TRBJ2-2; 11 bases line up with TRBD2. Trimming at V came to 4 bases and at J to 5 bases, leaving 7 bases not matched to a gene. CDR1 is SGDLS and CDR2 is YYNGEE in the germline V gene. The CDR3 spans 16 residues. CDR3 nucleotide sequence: TGTGCCAGCAGCAAGACGACTAGCGGGGTGACCGGGGAGCTGTTTTTT. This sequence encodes CASSKTTSGVTGELFF.

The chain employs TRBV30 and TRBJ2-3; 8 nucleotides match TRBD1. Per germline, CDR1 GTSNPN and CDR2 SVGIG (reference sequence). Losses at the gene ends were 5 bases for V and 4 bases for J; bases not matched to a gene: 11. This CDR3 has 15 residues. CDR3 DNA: TGTGCCTGGTCTGCCGGGACAGGATCATCAGATACGCAGTATTTT. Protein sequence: CAWSAGTGSSDTQYF.

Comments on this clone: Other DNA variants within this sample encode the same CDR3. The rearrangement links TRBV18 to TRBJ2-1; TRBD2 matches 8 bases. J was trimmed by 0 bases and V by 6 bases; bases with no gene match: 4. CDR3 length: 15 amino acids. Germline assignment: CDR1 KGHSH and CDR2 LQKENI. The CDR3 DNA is TGTGCCAGCTCGCCCGGGACTAGCTCCTACAATGAGCAGTTCTTC. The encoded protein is CASSPGTSSYNEQFF.